This TCR beta chain was sequenced during a study of blood T cell repertoires in COVID-19. In the study overall: Collection of acute and convalescent COVID-19 samples took place in the United States, Italy and Spain.

J was trimmed by 3 bases and V by 4 bases; bases with no gene match: 6. This CDR3 comprises 17 residues. Germline CDR1 KGHDR, CDR2 SFDVKD. Original analysis: Amplification from reference gene primers served as the basis for estimated nucleated cell counts. The protocol was immunoSEQ multiplex PCR, while the TCRdb copy is restricted to in-frame clones and leaves out a portion. That table is the source of V, J and clone size, and D and trimming were worked out from the DNA. The profile covers more than 90,000 clones, with 85% appearing a single time and 38% taken by the ten largest. This clonotype originated in a man at least 80 years old with acute or convalescent COVID-19. The rearrangement joins TRBV24-1 to TRBJ2-6, with TRBD1 matching over 9 bases. Sequenced: peripheral blood. CDR3 sequence (DNA): TGTGCCACCAGTGAGCGGACAGGGGTGCGTGGGGCCAACGTCCTGACTTTC. Protein: CATSERTGVRGANVLTF.